The text below deals with one T cell receptor beta chain. Antigen: not known. These data belong to a study of cytomegalovirus exposure and HLA in healthy donors. Study at large: An earlier analysis identified more than 95 million unique TCR beta sequences in 150 million to 200 million T cells. Genotyping showed 70% to 90% of 300 to 450 donors falling in the Caucasian-associated ancestry cluster.

This CDR3 has 17 amino acids. Germline-derived CDR1 and CDR2 are SGHRS and YFSETQ. The ends were cut back, 0 bases at V and 0 bases at J, with 10 bases in the middle. PCR used 60 Vbeta primers and 13 Jbeta primers. Produced via immunoSEQ multiplex PCR; TCRdb's table is partial and in-frame only. The table records 100,000 to 150,000 clones, under 85% of them present only once. Overall study findings and caveats: Later analysis associated a missense DCLRE1C variant with TCR beta V- and J-gene trimming. A later analysis found common viral pathogens apparently linked to several of the most significant clusters.

The rearrangement uses TRBV5-1 and TRBJ2-6, with D possibly being TRBD2 (6 bases). The receptor was isolated from a boy aged 10-17 years in good health and CMV-seronegative. Sequencing used PBMCs. CDR3 residues: CASSLGRDYSGANVLTF. For the CDR3, the DNA is TGCGCCAGCAGCTTGGGGCGGGATTACTCTGGGGCCAACGTCCTGACTTTC.